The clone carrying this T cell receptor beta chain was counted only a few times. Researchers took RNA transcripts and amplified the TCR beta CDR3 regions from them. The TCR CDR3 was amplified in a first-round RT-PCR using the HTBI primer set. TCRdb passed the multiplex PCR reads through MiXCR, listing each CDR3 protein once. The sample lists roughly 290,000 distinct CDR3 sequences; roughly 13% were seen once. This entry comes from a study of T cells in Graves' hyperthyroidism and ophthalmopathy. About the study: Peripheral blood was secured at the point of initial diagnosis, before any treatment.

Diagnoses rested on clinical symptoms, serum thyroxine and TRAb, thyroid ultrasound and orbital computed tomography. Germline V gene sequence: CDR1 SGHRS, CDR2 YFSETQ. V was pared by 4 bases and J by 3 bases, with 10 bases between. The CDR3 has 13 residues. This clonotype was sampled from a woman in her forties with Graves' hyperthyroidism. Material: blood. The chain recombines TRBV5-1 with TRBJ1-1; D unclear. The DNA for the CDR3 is TGCGCCAGCAGCACCGAAGGATACACTGAAGCTTTCTTT. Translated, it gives CASSTEGYTEAFF. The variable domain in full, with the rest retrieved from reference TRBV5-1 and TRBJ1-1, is KAGVTQTPRYLIKTRGQQVTLSCSPISGHRSVSWYQQTPGQGLQFLFEYFSETQRNKGNFPGRFSGRQFSNSRSEMNVSTLELGDSALYLCASSTEGYTEAFFGQGTRLTVV.